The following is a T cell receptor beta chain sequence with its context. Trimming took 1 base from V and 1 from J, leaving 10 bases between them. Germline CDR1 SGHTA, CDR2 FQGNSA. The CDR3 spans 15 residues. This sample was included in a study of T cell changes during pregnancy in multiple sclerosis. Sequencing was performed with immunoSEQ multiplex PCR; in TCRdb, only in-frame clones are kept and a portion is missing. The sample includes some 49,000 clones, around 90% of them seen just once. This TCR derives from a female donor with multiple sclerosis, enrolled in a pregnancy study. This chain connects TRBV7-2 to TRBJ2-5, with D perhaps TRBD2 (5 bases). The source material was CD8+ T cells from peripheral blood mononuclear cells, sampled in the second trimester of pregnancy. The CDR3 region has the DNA TGTGCCAGCAGCTTAGAGCACGGGATCCAAGAGACCCAGTACTTC. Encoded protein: CASSLEHGIQETQYF.